This TCR beta chain was identified during a study of post-analysis software for immune sequencing data. Study-level points and caveats: F measure clustering grouped samples strongly by preparation batch. Patients showed TRBV5-6, TRBV5-1 and TRBV20-1 among about five TRBV segments more frequent than in controls.

Regarding this clonotype: Its antigen is unknown.

Germline CDR1 and CDR2: MDHEN and SYDVKM. V shed 3 bases and J shed 7 bases, with 16 bases lying between them. The CDR3 runs to 15 residues. Unique molecular identifiers were present in the TCR beta cDNA libraries. TCRdb called the PCR reads again in MiXCR, with one record for every CDR3 protein. The sample has just over 250,000 distinct CDR3 sequences, 30% to 45% seen once. The TCR was taken from a girl aged 5-17 years with multiple sclerosis. Sequences were obtained from blood. The chain links TRBV28 to TRBJ2-1; perhaps TRBD2 as D (5 bases). This CDR3 reads CASSLETTLRNEQFF. CDR3 bases: TGTGCCAGCAGTTTGGAGACTACCCTTCGGAATGAGCAGTTCTTC. The full variable domain, in which reference TRBV28 and TRBJ2-1 provide the parts outside the CDR3, is DVKVTQSSRYLVKRTGEKVFLECVQDMDHENMFWYRQDPGLGLRLIYFSYDVKMKEKGDIPEGYSVSREKKERFSLILESASTNQTSMYLCASSLETTLRNEQFFGPGTRLTVL.